A selection of T cell receptor beta chains follows, all from one sample in a study of T cell repertoires in cytomegalovirus infection. No cognate antigen is known for these TCRs. TCRdb used MiXCR to reprocess the reads, holding one entry per CDR3 protein. The sample records approximately 110,000 distinct CDR3 sequences, around 32% being singletons. Material: CD8+ T cells from cultured PBMCs, obtained from culture after CMV antigen stimulation. These receptors were obtained from a human donor in good health (CMV status not recorded). Some clones in this sample may be carry-over from other donors' samples. Each CDR3 is given with its conserved first and last residue. A D gene is named only where the DNA matches it firmly. Clone size is given for some rows only: seen once, a few or many times, or a class if the clone is expanded.

d_call: NA
clone_size: few
j_call: TRBJ1-5
v_call: TRBV7-9
cdr3_aa: CASSLEKRPGGYSNQPQHF

d_call: NA
clone_size: NA
j_call: TRBJ2-2
v_call: TRBV6-1
cdr3_aa: CASRSGPANTGELFF

d_call: NA
clone_size: NA
j_call: TRBJ2-1
v_call: TRBV28
cdr3_aa: CASSFSGGAGFF

d_call: TRBD2
clone_size: few
j_call: TRBJ2-3
v_call: TRBV5-4
cdr3_aa: CASSGGGLVADTQYF

d_call: NA
clone_size: NA
j_call: TRBJ1-2
v_call: TRBV20-1
cdr3_aa: CSARDAGQPRHGYTF

d_call: TRBD1
clone_size: NA
j_call: TRBJ1-1
v_call: TRBV11-2
cdr3_aa: CASSLGDRETIEAFF

d_call: TRBD2
clone_size: few
j_call: TRBJ2-4
v_call: TRBV12-3/TRBV12-4
cdr3_aa: CASSQPDSREGNIQYF

d_call: TRBD1
clone_size: few
j_call: TRBJ1-5
v_call: TRBV11-3
cdr3_aa: CASSRGTGGNQPQHF

d_call: TRBD2
clone_size: NA
j_call: TRBJ2-5
v_call: TRBV27
cdr3_aa: CASSSRSSLAGGVGTQYF

d_call: NA
clone_size: NA
j_call: TRBJ2-5
v_call: TRBV4-1
cdr3_aa: CASSQVEGQETQYF

d_call: TRBD2
clone_size: NA
j_call: TRBJ2-7
v_call: TRBV12-3/TRBV12-4
cdr3_aa: CASSFFLPTSGTYEQYF

d_call: NA
clone_size: NA
j_call: TRBJ2-7
v_call: TRBV7-9
cdr3_aa: CASSLVGGRLPEQYF

d_call: TRBD2
clone_size: NA
j_call: TRBJ2-1
v_call: TRBV20-1
cdr3_aa: CSARVMRGSYNEQFF

d_call: TRBD1
clone_size: few
j_call: TRBJ2-7
v_call: TRBV4-1
cdr3_aa: CASSPQQGELGEQYF

d_call: TRBD1
clone_size: many
j_call: TRBJ1-3
v_call: TRBV7-9
cdr3_aa: CASSWTGSLGNTIYF

d_call: NA
clone_size: once
j_call: TRBJ2-5
v_call: TRBV6-8
cdr3_aa: CASSSTVYQETQYF

d_call: TRBD1
clone_size: NA
j_call: TRBJ1-3
v_call: TRBV7-2
cdr3_aa: CASSLQGGEYTIYF

d_call: NA
clone_size: few
j_call: TRBJ2-7
v_call: TRBV6-1
cdr3_aa: CASSEWQGSYEQYF

d_call: NA
clone_size: NA
j_call: TRBJ2-2
v_call: TRBV4-1
cdr3_aa: CATGEGGNTGELFF

d_call: TRBD1
clone_size: NA
j_call: TRBJ2-5
v_call: TRBV20-1
cdr3_aa: CSADSGGQETQYF

d_call: TRBD1
clone_size: NA
j_call: TRBJ1-1
v_call: TRBV27
cdr3_aa: CASSKQGAEAFF

d_call: NA
clone_size: NA
j_call: TRBJ1-6
v_call: TRBV27
cdr3_aa: CASSQRGSSYNSPLHF

d_call: TRBD2
clone_size: few
j_call: TRBJ2-1
v_call: TRBV7-8
cdr3_aa: CASSRLAGGPMNNEQFF

d_call: TRBD2
clone_size: few
j_call: TRBJ2-7
v_call: TRBV2
cdr3_aa: CASSPTTSGDVYEQYF

d_call: TRBD2
clone_size: few
j_call: TRBJ2-5
v_call: TRBV7-7
cdr3_aa: CASSPTSGGEETQYF

d_call: NA
clone_size: NA
j_call: TRBJ2-7
v_call: TRBV5-6
cdr3_aa: CASSLITTVSYEQYF

d_call: NA
clone_size: NA
j_call: TRBJ2-4
v_call: TRBV6-6
cdr3_aa: CASSPIGLIQYF

d_call: NA
clone_size: NA
j_call: TRBJ1-6
v_call: TRBV7-6
cdr3_aa: CASSSGGGFGSPLHF

d_call: NA
clone_size: few
j_call: TRBJ2-6
v_call: TRBV6-2/TRBV6-3
cdr3_aa: CASSYPGDRGSGANVLTF

d_call: TRBD2
clone_size: NA
j_call: TRBJ2-7
v_call: TRBV13
cdr3_aa: CASSPGTSGGTHEQYF

d_call: NA
clone_size: many
j_call: TRBJ2-3
v_call: TRBV28
cdr3_aa: CASTLEGGRSPDTQYF

d_call: NA
clone_size: few
j_call: TRBJ2-1
v_call: TRBV6-1
cdr3_aa: CAIHRANEQFF

d_call: NA
clone_size: few
j_call: TRBJ1-2
v_call: TRBV12-5
cdr3_aa: CASGTRTGEGYTF

d_call: NA
clone_size: NA
j_call: TRBJ1-2
v_call: TRBV18
cdr3_aa: CASSPRAREDGYTF

d_call: TRBD2
clone_size: few
j_call: TRBJ2-5
v_call: TRBV10-3
cdr3_aa: CAIRGLAGSKETQYF

d_call: NA
clone_size: few
j_call: TRBJ2-1
v_call: TRBV7-9
cdr3_aa: CAIRAEGVDEQFF

d_call: NA
clone_size: NA
j_call: TRBJ2-7
v_call: TRBV6-6
cdr3_aa: CASSYSRDFSYEQYF

d_call: NA
clone_size: NA
j_call: TRBJ1-4
v_call: TRBV15
cdr3_aa: CATSRGIALGDEKLFF

d_call: TRBD2
clone_size: NA
j_call: TRBJ2-7
v_call: TRBV7-9
cdr3_aa: CASSSQPGLAQSSYEQYF

d_call: NA
clone_size: few
j_call: TRBJ2-3
v_call: TRBV7-3
cdr3_aa: CASSLTGALSTDTQYF

d_call: NA
clone_size: few
j_call: TRBJ2-5
v_call: TRBV7-4
cdr3_aa: CASSGSRDSSWETQYF

d_call: NA
clone_size: once
j_call: TRBJ2-7
v_call: TRBV4-3
cdr3_aa: CASSQDWSGAATSYEQYF

d_call: NA
clone_size: NA
j_call: TRBJ2-3
v_call: TRBV4-3
cdr3_aa: CASSQEGHQLTQYF

d_call: NA
clone_size: many
j_call: TRBJ2-1
v_call: TRBV7-2
cdr3_aa: CASSLTLAFDEQFF

d_call: TRBD2
clone_size: few
j_call: TRBJ2-3
v_call: TRBV11-3
cdr3_aa: CASSLLTSGGATDTQYF

d_call: NA
clone_size: many
j_call: TRBJ1-2
v_call: TRBV7-2
cdr3_aa: CASSFDRISGYTF

d_call: NA
clone_size: many
j_call: TRBJ2-2
v_call: TRBV7-9
cdr3_aa: CASSFYGIGDTGELFF

d_call: NA
clone_size: medium-sized
j_call: TRBJ1-1
v_call: TRBV4-3
cdr3_aa: CASSQDPVGGRKAFF

d_call: NA
clone_size: many
j_call: TRBJ2-3
v_call: TRBV5-4
cdr3_aa: CASSLVAGATDTQYF

d_call: NA
clone_size: NA
j_call: TRBJ1-5
v_call: TRBV6-2/TRBV6-3
cdr3_aa: CASSYGTPSNQPQHF

d_call: NA
clone_size: NA
j_call: TRBJ2-3
v_call: TRBV7-9
cdr3_aa: CASSSTRINTDTQYF

d_call: TRBD1
clone_size: few
j_call: TRBJ1-1
v_call: TRBV7-9
cdr3_aa: CASSLNRGLNTEAFF

d_call: NA
clone_size: NA
j_call: TRBJ2-3
v_call: TRBV5-1
cdr3_aa: CASSNGGASTDTQYF

d_call: NA
clone_size: few
j_call: TRBJ1-2
v_call: TRBV12-3/TRBV12-4
cdr3_aa: CASSSPRDQANYGYTF

d_call: NA
clone_size: NA
j_call: TRBJ2-3
v_call: TRBV11-2
cdr3_aa: CASSPRGKTDTQYF